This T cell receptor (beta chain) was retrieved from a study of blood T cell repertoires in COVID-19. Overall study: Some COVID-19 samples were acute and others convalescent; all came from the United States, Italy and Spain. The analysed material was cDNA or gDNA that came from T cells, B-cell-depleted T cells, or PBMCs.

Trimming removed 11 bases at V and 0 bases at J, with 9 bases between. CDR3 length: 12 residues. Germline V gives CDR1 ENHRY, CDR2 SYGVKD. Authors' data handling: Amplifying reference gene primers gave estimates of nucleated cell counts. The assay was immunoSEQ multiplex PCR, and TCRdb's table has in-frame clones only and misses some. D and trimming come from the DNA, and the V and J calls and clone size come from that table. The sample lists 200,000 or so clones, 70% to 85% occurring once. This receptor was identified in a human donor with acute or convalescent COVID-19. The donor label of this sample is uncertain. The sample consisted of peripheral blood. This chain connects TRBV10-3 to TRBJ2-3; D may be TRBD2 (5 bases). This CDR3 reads CAASGSTDTQYF. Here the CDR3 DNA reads TGTGCCGCCAGCGGAAGCACAGATACGCAGTATTTT.